This T cell receptor (beta chain) was captured by sequencing in a study of control samples from healthy donors and cancer patients. The trim removed 3 bases at V and 7 bases at J, leaving 7 bases unmatched. The length of the CDR3 is 15 residues. Germline V gene lookup returns CDR1 SGHRS and CDR2 YFSETQ. The method was immunoSEQ multiplex PCR; TCRdb's version includes in-frame clones alone and lacks a portion of them. The data contain roughly 130,000 clones, roughly nine tenths of them singletons. The sequence derives from a woman aged 25 to 45 in good health. The J gene is TRBJ2-1, the V gene TRBV5-1; TRBD2 agrees at 10 bases. The source material was blood. CDR3 nucleotide sequence: TGCGCCAGCAGCTCCGCTAGCGGGAGAAGGAATGAGCAGTTCTTC. This codes for CASSSASGRRNEQFF.